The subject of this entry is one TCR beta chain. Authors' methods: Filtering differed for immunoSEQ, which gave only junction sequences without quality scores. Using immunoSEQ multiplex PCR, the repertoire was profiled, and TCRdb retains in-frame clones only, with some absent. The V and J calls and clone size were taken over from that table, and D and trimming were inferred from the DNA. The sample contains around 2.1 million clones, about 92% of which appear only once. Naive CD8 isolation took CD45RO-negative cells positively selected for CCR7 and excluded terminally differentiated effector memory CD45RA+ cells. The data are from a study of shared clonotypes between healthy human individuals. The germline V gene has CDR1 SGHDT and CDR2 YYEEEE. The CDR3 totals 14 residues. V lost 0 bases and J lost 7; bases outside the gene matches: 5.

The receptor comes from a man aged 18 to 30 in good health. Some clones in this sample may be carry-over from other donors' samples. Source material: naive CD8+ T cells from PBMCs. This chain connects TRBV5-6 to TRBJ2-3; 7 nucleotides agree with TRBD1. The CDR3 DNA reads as TGTGCCAGCAGCTTGGGAGGCAGGGGGTATACGCAGTATTTT. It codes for CASSLGGRGYTQYF.